This T cell receptor (beta chain) is drawn from a study of blood T cell repertoires in COVID-19. Study at large: Collection of acute and convalescent COVID-19 samples took place in the United States, Italy and Spain. PBMCs, B-cell-depleted T cells, or T cells were the source of the cDNA or gDNA that made up the material.

CDR1 ENHRY and CDR2 SYGVKD come from the germline V gene. This CDR3 has 10 residues. The V gene lost 8 bases and the J gene lost 8 bases, with 9 bases spanning the gap. Original methodology: Nucleated cell number was recorded as an estimate derived from reference gene primer amplification. Data came from immunoSEQ multiplex PCR; TCRdb stores just in-frame clones and leaves some out. That table is the source of V, J and clone size, and D and trimming were worked out from the DNA. The repertoire includes more than 110,000 clones, under 85% of them detected once, and about 9.3% sits in the top ten. The sequence derives from a woman at least 80 years old in a cohort sampled during active or convalescent COVID-19. Sequences were obtained from peripheral blood. The rearrangement links TRBV10-3 to TRBJ1-1; possibly TRBD1 for D (5 bases). The CDR3 sequence: CAIGDREAFF. CDR3 coding DNA: TGTGCCATCGGAGACAGAGAAGCTTTCTTT.